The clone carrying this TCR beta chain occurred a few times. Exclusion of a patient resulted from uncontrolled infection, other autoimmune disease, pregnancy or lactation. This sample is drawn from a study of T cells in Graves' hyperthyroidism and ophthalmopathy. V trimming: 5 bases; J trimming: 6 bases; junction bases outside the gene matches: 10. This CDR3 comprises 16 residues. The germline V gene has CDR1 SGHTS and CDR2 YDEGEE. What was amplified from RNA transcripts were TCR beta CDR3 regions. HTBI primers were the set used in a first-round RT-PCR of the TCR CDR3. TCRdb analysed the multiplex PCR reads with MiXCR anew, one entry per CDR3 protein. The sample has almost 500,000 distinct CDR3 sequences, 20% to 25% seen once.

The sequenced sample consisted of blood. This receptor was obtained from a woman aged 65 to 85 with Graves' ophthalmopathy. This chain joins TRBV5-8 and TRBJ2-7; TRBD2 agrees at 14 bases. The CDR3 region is CASRPGTSGSRGEQYF. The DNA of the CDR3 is TGTGCCAGCAGGCCCGGGACTAGCGGGAGTAGGGGCGAGCAGTACTTC. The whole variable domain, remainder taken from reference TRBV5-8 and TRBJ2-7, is EAGVTQSPTHLIKTRGQQATLRCSPISGHTSVYWYQQALGLGLQFLLWYDEGEERNRGNFPPRFSGRQFPNYSSELNVNALELEDSALYLCASRPGTSGSRGEQYFGPGTRLTVT.